This T cell receptor (beta chain) emerged from a study of T cell responses to AZD1222 COVID-19 vaccine. A single count supports this clone. Its target is unknown. The assay was immunoSEQ multiplex PCR, and TCRdb's table has in-frame clones only and misses some. The data contain 100,000 or so clones, approximately 90% of them singletons. Broader study findings: Close to half of all spike-specific TCRs reportedly target regions of the variants that are unmutated. The peak T cell response came first, and repertoires were sampled only after it. Donors were chiefly white British, with a greater number of females, and clonal diversity was perhaps underestimated.

The trim removed 5 bases at V and 5 bases at J, leaving 8 bases unmatched. Germline CDR1 reads MNHEY; CDR2 reads SVGEGT. The CDR3 loop spans 14 amino acids. The sample in question was peripheral blood, obtained on day 0 of AZD1222 vaccination. This chain connects TRBV6-2 or TRBV6-3 to TRBJ1-1, with 7 nucleotides matching TRBD1. The clonotype comes from an adult in good health. The CDR3 region is CASSRQGFDTEAFF. Written as DNA, the CDR3 is TGTGCCAGCAGTAGACAGGGTTTCGATACTGAAGCTTTCTTT.